The entry below gives a single T cell receptor (beta chain) sequence along with its context. No cognate antigen has been identified for it. No much larger clone exists at a distance of one base, and base qualities are not known. The same CDR3 also results from other DNA sequences found in this sample. In Seattle, one collaborating source enrolled patients while the infection was active and tracked those patients longitudinally over the course of disease. Each collaborating institution followed its own protocols to collect whole blood in K2EDTA tubes. Collaborator samples were shipped for TCRbeta analysis as frozen whole blood, isolated PBMCs, or DNA extracted from either sample type. This record comes from a study of blood T cell repertoires in COVID-19 (TCRdb year 2020). A note on the overall study: Samples covering the acute and convalescent phases of COVID-19 were provided by collaborators in the United States, Italy and Spain. The material from the prospective study consisted of cDNA or gDNA derived from T cells, B-cell-depleted T cells, or PBMCs. Subjects who had been exposed to COVID-19, were actively infected with it, or had recovered from it provided the deeply sampled blood TCRbeta repertoires that made up the dataset. The repertoires were released in a freely available public database meant as a resource for research on the immune response to SARS-CoV-2. The samples were drawn from the first 160 participants of the ongoing ImmuneRACE study and from 1,254 subjects provided by 6 global collaborators. Nearly every sample came with metadata listing a de-identified subject ID, COVID-19 status, age in years and sex. Where available, HLA class I and class II types were taken from metadata supplied by the sample provider and were not determined by assay-based typing. The paper as a whole reports these results and caveats: The quantity of clinical and demographic metadata differed by source and by participant and was supplied without curation.

TCRbeta CDR3 regions were amplified from genomic DNA using the immunoSEQ Assay, a bias-controlled multiplex PCR. In the original analysis: Within the assay, amplification of reference gene primers was used to estimate how many nucleated cells each sample contained. Sequence reads were collapsed and filtered to measure the absolute abundance of every unique TCRbeta CDR3 rearrangement. For each sample, productive Simpson clonality was calculated by taking the square root of Simpson's diversity index across productive rearrangements. TCRdb provides this immuneACCESS table in a form limited to in-frame rearrangements. Some clones are lacking; in checked studies, under half of them reflect an unresolved V gene, and why the rest are absent is not known. That table furnishes V, J and clone size, whereas the DNA furnished D and trimming. The sample includes about 250,000 clones, with roughly four fifths observed a single time. The biggest ten clones account for around 14% of the sample.

Reading from cysteine to phenylalanine, the CDR3 counts 13 amino acids. Only the CDR3 portion is preserved as DNA: 39 bases, with reading frame beginning at the first base. The germline V gene (reference sequence) yields SEHNR for CDR1 and FQNEAQ for CDR2. Unmatched junction bases come to 3, with V trimmed by 3 bases and J by 6 bases. The receptor's source is a person between 65 and 79 years old with COVID-19, enrolled during active disease. Sequenced input: peripheral blood. The chain couples TRBV7-9 to TRBJ1-2; TRBD1 agrees with 8 junctional bases. The sequence in DNA is TGTGCCAGCAGCTTCGGACAGGGACATGGCTACACCTTC. Its protein reads: CASSFGQGHGYTF.